This entry lists 31 T cell receptor beta chains sequenced from one sample in a study of blood T cell repertoires in COVID-19 (TCRdb year 2020). The library relied on the immunoSEQ multiplex PCR assay. In TCRdb, the immuneACCESS table is reduced to in-frame sequences with V and J assigned. These tables do not hold every clone; where another copy was compared, an unresolved V gene accounts for under half, and the others remain unexplained. For this sample the table gives some 300,000 clones, of which around nine tenths were detected only once. 2% to 2.5% of the sample lies in the top ten. Sequencing was done on a sample of PBMCs or T cells enriched from blood (not recorded which). These receptors originate from a woman aged 60-75 years in a cohort exposed to, infected with or recovered from COVID-19 (not recorded which).

The rearrangement links TRBV19 to TRBJ2-3, with 11 nucleotides matching TRBD2. The trim removed 9 bases at V and 5 bases at J, leaving 7 bases unmatched. CDR3 length: 14 amino acids. Germline values: CDR1 LNHDA, CDR2 SQIVND (reference sequence). The CDR3 loop is CASRGLAGGDTQYF. The CDR3 nucleotides read TGTGCCAGCCGGGGGCTAGCGGGAGGAGATACGCAGTATTTT.

This sequence joins TRBV9 and TRBJ1-3, with a possible D match to TRBD1 (5 bases). Germline V lookup: CDR1 SGDLS, CDR2 YYNGEE. The CDR3 contains 15 residues. V lost 4 bases, J lost 8 bases, and 19 bases lay in between. CDR3 sequence reads: CASSPDGGKGHTIYF. CDR3 coding DNA: TGTGCCAGCAGCCCCGACGGGGGGAAAGGCCACACCATATATTTT.

The chain couples TRBV21-1 to TRBJ1-5; the table's D call, TRBD1, was not checked against the DNA. TRBV21-1 is given as a pseudogene. The CDR3 length is 14 residues. CDR3 in amino acids: CASSNGRGNQPQHF. CDR3 DNA: TGTGCCAGCAGCAATGGCAGGGGCAATCAGCCCCAGCATTTT.

This clone came up a few times. The chain is built from TRBV5-6 and TRBJ2-1; 7 positions agree with TRBD1. Germline-derived CDR1 and CDR2 are SGHDT and YYEEEE. This CDR3 is 16 amino acids long. The ends lost 4 bases at V and 4 bases at J; junction bases unmatched: 11. The CDR3 coding sequence is TGTGCCAGCAGCGTTCTAGGACAGGACTTTTACAATGAGCAGTTCTTC. Translating it yields CASSVLGQDFYNEQFF. The full variable domain, completed using reference TRBV5-6 and TRBJ2-1, is DAGVTQSPTHLIKTRGQQVTLRCSPKSGHDTVSWYQQALGQGPQFIFQYYEEEERQRGNFPDRFSGHQFPNYSSELNVNALLLGDSALYLCASSVLGQDFYNEQFFGPGTRLTVL.

This clone was counted once. This rearrangement joins TRBV30 to TRBJ2-7; 8 nucleotides match TRBD2. In germline, CDR1 is GTSNPN, CDR2 SVGIG (reference sequence). This CDR3 contains 15 residues. J was trimmed by 4 bases and V by 2 bases; bases with no gene match: 10. In nucleotides, the CDR3 is TGTGCCTGGAGTCAAAGGGCAGCGGGGGCTTACGAGCAGTACTTC. As protein: CAWSQRAAGAYEQYF.

This sequence joins TRBV21-1 and TRBJ1-3; the D call in the table, TRBD1, was not verified against the DNA. TRBV21-1 is assigned pseudogene status. This CDR3 has 16 amino acids. CDR3: CASSIRQGSSGNTIYF. The CDR3 DNA reads as TGTGCCAGCAGCATCAGACAGGGGAGCTCTGGAAACACCATATATTTT.

This clone appeared once. This chain joins TRBV19 and TRBJ1-5, with 8 bases matching TRBD1. Germline CDR1 is LNHDA and CDR2 is SQIVND (reference sequence). The length of the CDR3 is 18 residues. V dropped 5 bases and J dropped 0; count of bases not matched to a gene: 12. The CDR3 loop reads CASSLDRGWEVSNQPQHF. The CDR3 region has the DNA TGTGCCAGTAGTCTCGACAGGGGATGGGAGGTTAGCAATCAGCCCCAGCATTTT.

The genes are TRBV28 and TRBJ2-3; 11 bases match TRBD2. Germline V gene data show CDR1 as MDHEN and CDR2 as SYDVKM. CDR3 length: 18 residues. The J segment lost 3 bases and the V segment lost 3 bases, leaving 11 bases of the junction unmatched. The CDR3 sequence is CASSLVASGRRGTDTQYF. CDR3 nucleotide sequence: TGTGCCAGCAGTTTGGTGGCTAGCGGGAGGCGAGGGACAGATACGCAGTATTTT.

This rearrangement joins TRBV11-2 to TRBJ2-7, with D perhaps matching TRBD2 (6 bases). V was shortened by 4 bases and J by 3 bases, with 13 bases between the two germline ends. The germline gives CDR1 SGHAT, CDR2 FQNNGV. The CDR3 runs to 14 residues. The CDR3 here is CASSSGLSNYEQYF. The CDR3, as DNA: TGTGCCAGCAGCTCGGGACTCTCCAACTACGAGCAGTACTTC.

The V call is TRBV20-1, the J call TRBJ2-1; no clear D gene. The CDR3 sequence is 11 residues long. V was trimmed by 1 base and J by 10 bases, leaving 8 bases between them. Germline V gene lookup returns CDR1 DFQATT and CDR2 SNEGSKA (reference sequence). The CDR3, as DNA: TGCAGTGCTAGAGGAGATAAGGAGCAGTTCTTC. Translated: CSARGDKEQFF.

V usage is TRBV10-3 and J usage is TRBJ2-1; weak D call: TRBD1 (5 bases). Trimming left V 8 bases short and J 4 bases short, with 9 bases between. Germline V lookup: CDR1 ENHRY, CDR2 SYGVKD. The CDR3 totals 12 residues. Here the CDR3 DNA reads TGTGCCATCGGGGCCGTTTACAATGAGCAGTTCTTC. Protein sequence: CAIGAVYNEQFF.

This rearrangement joins TRBV19 to TRBJ2-7, with 9 bases aligning to TRBD1. The CDR3 is 14 amino acids. Germline-derived CDR1 and CDR2 are LNHDA and SQIVND (reference sequence). Trimming cost V 7 bases and J 2 bases; bases outside gene matches: 6. The CDR3 sequence: CASTPGTGPYEQYF. Written as DNA, the CDR3 is TGTGCCAGTACTCCCGGGACAGGGCCCTACGAGCAGTACTTC.

The chain uses TRBV28 and TRBJ1-4; the match to TRBD1 covers 12 bases. CDR1 and CDR2 from the germline V gene are MDHEN and SYDVKM. This CDR3 contains 16 residues. The V and J ends lost 5 bases and 8 bases, in that order; junction bases with no gene match: 9. The CDR3 bases are TGTGCCAGCAGTCAGAGATGGGACAGGGGGCGAGAAAAACTGTTTTTT. This gives the protein CASSQRWDRGREKLFF.

The gene calls are TRBV24-1 and TRBJ1-5; D possibly corresponds to TRBD1 (6 bases). The V end was cut by 9 bases, the J end by 7 bases, with 12 bases between. Germline-derived CDR1 and CDR2 are KGHDR and SFDVKD. The CDR3 runs 12 residues. The CDR3 loop reads CATPGVGQPQHF. In nucleotides, the CDR3 is TGTGCCACCCCAGGGGTGGGCCAGCCCCAGCATTTT.

The chain carries TRBV4-3 and TRBJ1-4, with TRBD1 matching over 10 bases. Germline V gives CDR1 LGHNA, CDR2 YSLEER. Trimming cost V 0 bases and J 5 bases; bases outside gene matches: 0. CDR3 length: 15 residues. CDR3 bases: TGCGCCAGCAGCCAAGAGACAGGGGGCAATGAAAAACTGTTTTTT. This sequence encodes CASSQETGGNEKLFF.

The genes are TRBV29-1 and TRBJ1-1, with a weak D call TRBD1 (5 bases). In germline, CDR1 is SQVTM, CDR2 ANQGSEA. V lost 5 bases to trimming and J lost 3 bases, with 13 bases between them. The CDR3 length is 13 residues. CDR3 loop: CSVRNRPDTEAFF. For the CDR3, the DNA is TGCAGCGTTAGAAACAGGCCGGACACTGAAGCTTTCTTT.

The rearrangement uses TRBV11-2 and TRBJ2-1; 11 bases are a match to TRBD2. Unmatched junction bases numbered 3, after V lost 6 bases and J lost 2 bases. CDR1 and CDR2 from the germline V gene are SGHAT and FQNNGV. This CDR3 spans 15 amino acids. DNA for the CDR3: TGTGCCAGCAGACCACTAGCGGGAGCCTACAATGAGCAGTTCTTC. Translation: CASRPLAGAYNEQFF.

The rearrangement joins TRBV7-2 to TRBJ2-7; TRBD2 aligns across 11 bases. The CDR3 has 15 amino acids. Germline values: CDR1 SGHTA, CDR2 FQGNSA. With V trimmed by 5 bases and J by 3 bases, 6 bases remained unmatched. In DNA form, the CDR3 reads TGTGCCAGCAGCATCTCGACTAGCGGGGACTACGAGCAGTACTTC. Translated: CASSISTSGDYEQYF.

In nucleotides, the CDR3 is TGCGCCAGCAGCCAAAACGTAGCGGTAACAGATACGCAGTATTTT. Its protein product is CASSQNVAVTDTQYF. The chain employs TRBV4-3 and TRBJ2-3, with a tentative D call TRBD2 (6 bases). V shed 2 bases and J shed 3 bases, with 12 bases lying between them. This CDR3 comprises 15 residues. Germline V gene lookup returns CDR1 LGHNA and CDR2 YSLEER.

In its sample, this clone was seen once. The rearrangement uses TRBV6-5 and TRBJ2-5; 8 positions agree with TRBD2. The ends lost 0 bases at V and 6 bases at J; junction bases unmatched: 9. The CDR3 has 16 residues. CDR1 is MNHEY and CDR2 is SVGAGI in the germline V gene. The CDR3 here is CASSYSGGETRKTQYF. As DNA, the CDR3 is TGTGCCAGCAGTTACTCCGGGGGGGAAACTAGGAAGACCCAGTACTTC.

The chain links TRBV4-3 to TRBJ2-3; 11 bases fit TRBD2. V trimming: 2 bases; J trimming: 1 base; junction bases outside the gene matches: 8. This CDR3 contains 18 residues. Germline V gene data show CDR1 as LGHNA and CDR2 as YSLEER. The CDR3 nucleotides are TGCGCCAGCAGCCAAAATCCCGGGACTAGCGGTCGCACAGATACGCAGTATTTT. Amino acid sequence: CASSQNPGTSGRTDTQYF.

This chain connects TRBV19 to TRBJ2-6; possible D gene TRBD1, 5 bases. The CDR3 is 18 amino acids. Germline CDR1 reads LNHDA; CDR2 reads SQIVND (reference sequence). V lost 1 base and J lost 2, with 15 bases in between. The CDR3 is CASSIGGRAYTGANVLTF. The CDR3 DNA sequence: TGTGCCAGTAGTATAGGAGGCAGGGCTTACACTGGGGCCAACGTCCTGACTTTC.

V gene TRBV11-3 combines with J gene TRBJ2-2; TRBD1 aligns across 8 bases. This CDR3 has 16 amino acids. V shed 4 bases, J shed 7 bases, and the junction held 11 bases outside the gene matches. Germline lookup yields CDR1 SGHNT and CDR2 YENEEA. CDR3 in amino acids: CASSWPQGAYGGELFF. CDR3 coding DNA: TGTGCCAGCAGCTGGCCGCAGGGGGCTTATGGCGGGGAGCTGTTTTTT.

The chain links TRBV7-3 to TRBJ2-6; D may be TRBD1 (6 bases). Between the trimmed V and J ends, which lost 2 bases and 0 bases, there was a span of 11 bases. This CDR3 is built from 17 residues. Germline V gene data show CDR1 as SGHTA and CDR2 as FQGTGA. In nucleotides, the CDR3 is TGTGCCAGCAGCTTAGACAGGACCCCCTCTGGGGCCAACGTCCTGACTTTC. Encoded protein: CASSLDRTPSGANVLTF.

The chain links TRBV2 to TRBJ2-7; 7 bases are shared with TRBD2. Germline trimming cut 4 bases from V and 7 bases from J; bases unmatched to any gene: 7. The length of the CDR3 is 13 residues. CDR1 SNHLY and CDR2 FYNNEI come from the germline V gene. The CDR3 DNA reads as TGTGCCAGCAGTGTTACTCTCGGGGGGGAGCAGTACTTC. It specifies CASSVTLGGEQYF.

V is TRBV28 and J is TRBJ2-5; D perhaps matches TRBD2 (6 bases). Trimming cost V 2 bases and J 0 bases, with 10 bases left between them. The CDR3 has 15 residues. CDR1 and CDR2 (germline): MDHEN, SYDVKM. The CDR3 DNA follows: TGTGCCAGCAGTTTAGCGGGGACTCACCAAGAGACCCAGTACTTC. Its translation: CASSLAGTHQETQYF.

The CDR3 reads CASSFVGLRTDTQYF. The CDR3 nucleotides are TGTGCCAGCAGCTTCGTGGGACTTCGCACAGATACGCAGTATTTT. This chain links TRBV7-2 with TRBJ2-3; possible D gene TRBD2, 6 bases. Per the germline V gene, CDR1 is SGHTA and CDR2 is FQGNSA. The CDR3 sequence is 15 residues long. Trimming removed 3 bases from V and 1 base from J, with 11 bases in between.

This clone was seen a handful of times. The V call is TRBV2, the J call TRBJ1-3; D unresolved. Germline V gene sequence: CDR1 SNHLY, CDR2 FYNNEI. There are 16 residues in the CDR3. Between the trimmed V and J ends, which lost 4 bases and 2 bases, there was a span of 15 bases. CDR3 bases: TGTGCCAGCAGTGGTGAGCTGTGGAGCGCTGGAAACACCATATATTTT. Encoded protein: CASSGELWSAGNTIYF.

This clone was counted once. The chain joins TRBV27 to TRBJ2-1; 9 bases align to TRBD2. The CDR3 length is 16 residues. Germline CDR1 is MNHEY and CDR2 is SMNVEV (reference sequence). J gave up 2 bases and V 4 bases, and 6 bases lay outside the gene matches. CDR3 loop: CASSSPSGATYNEQFF. In DNA form, the CDR3 reads TGTGCCAGCAGTTCCCCTAGCGGGGCCACCTACAATGAGCAGTTCTTC.

The V and J genes are TRBV4-3 and TRBJ1-1, with D perhaps matching TRBD1 (6 bases). Trimming took off 1 base at V and 3 bases at J, with 15 bases between the two ends. Germline values: CDR1 LGHNA, CDR2 YSLEER. The CDR3 is made up of 16 amino acids. CDR3 bases: TGCGCCAGCAGCCAAGTTGTCGGGTACAGGGACACTGAAGCTTTCTTT. It encodes CASSQVVGYRDTEAFF.

This clone was observed once. The chain uses TRBV19 and TRBJ2-1, with D possibly being TRBD2 (5 bases). In germline, CDR1 is LNHDA, CDR2 SQIVND (reference sequence). V lost 4 bases to trimming and J lost 1 base, with 8 bases between them. The CDR3 is 14 residues long. The CDR3 protein is CASSNGKSYNEQFF. The CDR3 nucleotides are TGTGCCAGTAGTAACGGGAAATCCTACAATGAGCAGTTCTTC.